This TCR beta chain was identified during a study of blood T cell repertoires in COVID-19. Study overall: Specimens from acute and convalescent COVID-19 originated in the United States, Italy and Spain.

Study processing details: Reference gene primer amplification gave nucleated cell count estimates. Assay used: immunoSEQ multiplex PCR; TCRdb lists only in-frame clones, some missing. That table is the source of V, J and clone size, and D and trimming were worked out from the DNA. The sample includes approximately 250,000 clones, 86% of them seen just once. Germline V lookup: CDR1 MGHRA, CDR2 YSYEKL. Trimming pared 0 bases from V and 5 bases from J, leaving 13 bases between. The CDR3 has 15 residues. The specimen sequenced was peripheral blood. The receptor comes from a man aged 30-40 years who had recovered from COVID-19. This sequence joins TRBV4-1 and TRBJ2-5; a possible D gene is TRBD2 (6 bases). The CDR3 bases are TGCGCCAGCAGCCAAGATATCGGGGGTCCCGAGACCCAGTACTTC. Translated, it gives CASSQDIGGPETQYF.